These 27 T cell receptor beta chains were all obtained from the same sample, sequenced in a study of response to subunit inactivated influenza vaccine. TCRdb independently ran MiXCR on the RT-PCR reads; one entry per CDR3 protein. The repertoire holds 700,000 to 800,000 distinct CDR3 sequences, with about 18% as singletons. The sample here was PBMCs from blood, taken less than 6 days after vaccination. These receptors were obtained from a man aged 50 or older who received an inactivated influenza vaccine.

Only a few counts were recorded for this clonotype. The rearrangement joins TRBV20-1 to TRBJ1-6, with unresolved D. V shed 0 bases and J shed 7 bases, with 7 bases lying between them. CDR3 length equals 13 residues. Per the germline V gene, CDR1 is DFQATT and CDR2 is SNEGSKA (reference sequence). The DNA for the CDR3 is TGCAGTGCTAGAGATTTGGGAAATTCACCCCTCCACTTT. This encodes CSARDLGNSPLHF.

The chain links TRBV29-1 to TRBJ2-7; 7 bases are a match to TRBD1. The ends lost 6 bases at V and 2 bases at J; junction bases unmatched: 7. This CDR3 is 13 amino acids long. The germline gives CDR1 SQVTM, CDR2 ANQGSEA. CDR3 region: CSVGQHDPYEQYF. The CDR3 DNA reads as TGCAGCGTGGGACAGCATGACCCCTACGAGCAGTACTTC.

The chain has TRBV20-1 and TRBJ2-2; D perhaps matches TRBD1 (6 bases). CDR3 length: 17 residues. Germline V CDR1 and CDR2: DFQATT, SNEGSKA (reference sequence). The V end lost 1 base, the J end lost 1 base, and 16 bases lay between the germline ends. The CDR3 sequence: CSARGTVGQLNTGELFF. CDR3 nucleotide sequence: TGCAGTGCTAGAGGGACCGTGGGACAACTGAACACCGGGGAGCTGTTTTTT.

The rearrangement joins TRBV7-2 to TRBJ2-7; a possible D gene is TRBD1 (6 bases). From germline, CDR1 is SGHTA and CDR2 FQGNSA. Trimming took 5 bases from V and 6 from J, leaving 17 bases between them. The CDR3 consists of 14 residues. The CDR3 region is CASSARGTQSEQYF. CDR3 sequence (DNA): TGTGCCAGCAGCGCAAGGGGGACACAGAGCGAGCAGTACTTC.

This clonotype turned up a few times. This sequence joins TRBV7-9 and TRBJ2-5; 12 bases align to TRBD2. V was pared by 5 bases and J by 1 base, with 2 bases of the junction left unmatched. Looked up from germline, CDR1 is SEHNR and CDR2 is FQNEAQ (reference sequence). This CDR3 has 15 residues. The DNA of the CDR3 is TGTGCCAGCAGCCAGGGACTAGCGGGCCAAGAGACCCAGTACTTC. Its translation: CASSQGLAGQETQYF.

The chain joins TRBV6-1 to TRBJ2-7; 8 nucleotides match TRBD1. The germline V gene encodes CDR1 MNHNS and CDR2 SASEGT. The CDR3 extends over 15 amino acids. With 6 bases clipped from V and 5 bases from J, the junction kept 12 bases outside the gene matches. The CDR3 DNA sequence: TGTGCCAGCAGATCCCACGACAGGGGTTCCCACGAGCAGTACTTC. Translating it yields CASRSHDRGSHEQYF.

This clonotype has a handful of counts. The chain carries TRBV5-1 and TRBJ1-6; D perhaps matches TRBD1 (5 bases). Trimming shortened V by 5 bases and J by 5 bases, and 11 bases separated the two germline ends. Germline V gene lookup returns CDR1 SGHRS and CDR2 YFSETQ. This CDR3 region has 14 residues. The CDR3: CASSYDSNNSPLHF. CDR3 DNA sequence: TGCGCCAGCAGTTACGACAGTAATAATTCACCCCTCCACTTT.

The chain joins TRBV7-2 to TRBJ1-2; the D gene is possibly TRBD1 (6 bases). Germline V gene data show CDR1 as SGHTA and CDR2 as FQGNSA. CDR3 length equals 16 residues. Trimming stripped 0 bases from V and 4 bases from J, with 15 bases between. CDR3 sequence (DNA): TGTGCCAGCAGCTTAGCGCTATCGGGGGCCAGCTATGGCTACACCTTC. This codes for CASSLALSGASYGYTF.

J is TRBJ1-2 and V is TRBV7-2, with no clear D. V dropped 4 bases and J dropped 7 bases, with 16 bases sitting between them. The CDR3 length is 14 residues. CDR1 SGHTA and CDR2 FQGNSA come from the germline V gene. The CDR3 reads CASSSTLTSGGYTF. In DNA, the CDR3 is TGTGCCAGCAGCTCTACGTTAACTTCGGGTGGCTACACCTTC.

This clonotype was seen ten or more times. The V and J genes are TRBV10-3 and TRBJ1-5; D not certain. V was pared by 0 bases and J by 2 bases, with 11 bases between. Germline-derived CDR1 and CDR2 are ENHRY and SYGVKD. The CDR3 covers 16 residues. This CDR3 reads CAISESPALGNQPQHF. The CDR3 bases are TGTGCCATCAGTGAGTCTCCTGCTCTGGGCAATCAGCCCCAGCATTTT.

The chain has TRBV15 and TRBJ2-2; weak D call: TRBD2 (5 bases). This CDR3 has 15 residues. CDR1 is LNHNV, CDR2 YYDKDF, per germline (reference sequence). Trimming took off 3 bases at V and 2 bases at J, with 10 bases between the two ends. CDR3 in amino acids: CATSSGRANTGELFF. As DNA, the CDR3 is TGTGCCACCAGCAGCGGGCGGGCCAACACCGGGGAGCTGTTTTTT.

This sequence joins TRBV7-2 and TRBJ2-1; D gene uncertain. Germline CDR1 reads SGHTA; CDR2 reads FQGNSA. V lost 1 base and J 0 bases, leaving 10 bases between the germline ends. The CDR3 loop spans 16 amino acids. In DNA, the CDR3 is TGTGCCAGCAGCTTAGTCGGCAGGAGCTCCTACAATGAGCAGTTCTTC. Encoded protein: CASSLVGRSSYNEQFF. The variable domain in full, completed from reference TRBV7-2 and TRBJ2-1, reads GAGVSQSPSNKVTEKGKDVELRCDPISGHTALYWYRQSLGQGLEFLIYFQGNSAPDKSGLPSDRFSAERTGGSVSTLTIQRTQQEDSAVYLCASSLVGRSSYNEQFFGPGTRLTVL.

This clonotype was counted ten times or more. The chain has TRBV20-1 and TRBJ1-1; no reliable D call. CDR1 and CDR2 from the germline V gene are DFQATT and SNEGSKA (reference sequence). The CDR3 loop spans 14 amino acids. Deletions cut 0 bases from V and 0 bases from J, with 8 bases between. The CDR3 loop is CSARDRILNTEAFF. DNA of the CDR3: TGCAGTGCTAGAGATCGAATACTGAACACTGAAGCTTTCTTT.

A few counts support this clonotype. The chain is built from TRBV27 and TRBJ2-7; D is perhaps TRBD1 or TRBD2 (5 bases each). The CDR3 sequence is 16 residues long. Deletions cut 0 bases from V and 3 bases from J, with 15 bases between. Germline V gene sequence: CDR1 MNHEY, CDR2 SMNVEV (reference sequence). CDR3 nucleotide sequence: TGTGCCAGCAGTTTATCTCCCGGGACGGTACACTACGAGCAGTACTTC. Protein: CASSLSPGTVHYEQYF.

The chain couples TRBV5-6 to TRBJ2-1; no firm D call. CDR3 length: 17 amino acids. Looked up from germline, CDR1 is SGHDT and CDR2 is YYEEEE. V was shortened by 3 bases and J by 6 bases, with 22 bases between the two germline ends. In DNA form, the CDR3 reads TGTGCCAGCAGCTCGAACCTCGGAGACGCTGCCACCAATGAGCAGTTCTTC. This gives the protein CASSSNLGDAATNEQFF.

Only a few counts were recorded for this clonotype. V and J are TRBV2 and TRBJ2-1, with D perhaps TRBD1 (5 bases). This CDR3 comprises 11 residues. With 6 bases removed from V and 10 bases from J, the gap between germline ends came to 10 bases. Germline-derived CDR1 and CDR2 are SNHLY and FYNNEI. The CDR3 protein is CASRSRVEQFF. CDR3 DNA: TGTGCCAGCAGGAGCAGGGTGGAGCAGTTCTTC.

V is TRBV6-2 or TRBV6-3 and J is TRBJ2-5, with a possible D match to TRBD1 (6 bases). Germline V gives CDR1 MNHEY, CDR2 SVGEGT. The V end was cut by 5 bases, the J end by 5 bases, with 15 bases between. The length of the CDR3 is 14 residues. CDR3 protein: CASSTQGNRETQYF. Written as DNA, the CDR3 is TGTGCCAGCAGTACCCAGGGGAATAGGGAGACCCAGTACTTC.

This clonotype has just a few counts. The chain uses TRBV12-3 or TRBV12-4 and TRBJ2-1; the match to TRBD2 covers 8 bases. This CDR3 is 15 amino acids long. Trimming took 6 bases from V and 4 from J; bases not matched to a gene: 8. The CDR3 sequence is CASSKRESTYNEQFF. For the CDR3, the DNA is TGTGCCAGCAGCAAGCGGGAGAGTACTTACAATGAGCAGTTCTTC.

The rearrangement joins TRBV20-1 to TRBJ2-7, with 10 nucleotides matching TRBD1. Germline V CDR1 and CDR2: DFQATT, SNEGSKA (reference sequence). Trimming cost V 0 bases and J 4 bases; bases outside gene matches: 3. The CDR3 is 14 amino acids. CDR3 sequence reads: CSARDEGQGYEQYF. The CDR3 DNA is TGCAGTGCTAGAGATGAGGGACAGGGGTACGAGCAGTACTTC.

The table lists this clonotype with many counts. J is TRBJ2-1 and V is TRBV29-1, with 10 positions matching TRBD1. This CDR3 has 14 residues. From germline, CDR1 is SQVTM and CDR2 ANQGSEA. With 3 bases clipped from V and 7 bases from J, the junction kept 6 bases outside the gene matches. The CDR3 is CSVEGQGRLNEQFF. CDR3 in DNA: TGCAGCGTTGAGGGACAGGGGAGATTAAATGAGCAGTTCTTC.

This clonotype occurred many times. This chain joins TRBV4-3 and TRBJ2-6; D is perhaps TRBD2 (6 bases). CDR1 LGHNA and CDR2 YSLEER come from the germline V gene. This CDR3 is 19 amino acids long. Trimming cost V 2 bases and J 1 base, with 18 bases left between them. CDR3 DNA sequence: TGCGCCAGCAGCCAACAGGTGCGGGGAAGGACTTCTGGGGCCAACGTCCTGACTTTC. Translation: CASSQQVRGRTSGANVLTF.

The V gene is TRBV3-1, the J gene TRBJ2-1, with 8 bases matching TRBD1. With 1 base clipped from V and 13 bases from J, the junction kept 12 bases outside the gene matches. Per the germline V gene, CDR1 is LGHDT and CDR2 is YNNKEL (reference sequence). The length of the CDR3 is 15 residues. The CDR3 DNA reads as TGTGCCAGCAGCCAAGGGCAGGGGGCTTTGGGGATTCAGTTCTTC. This sequence encodes CASSQGQGALGIQFF.

The chain's CDR3 is CASTWPNEQYF. The CDR3 nucleotides read TGTGCCAGCACCTGGCCGAACGAGCAGTACTTC. V usage is TRBV6-1 and J usage is TRBJ2-7; D not resolved. CDR3 size: 11 residues. Germline CDR1 and CDR2: MNHNS and SASEGT. V lost 7 bases, J lost 5 bases, and 9 bases lay in between.

This clonotype turned up a few times. This rearrangement joins TRBV20-1 to TRBJ2-5; 7 nucleotides match TRBD1. The CDR3 extends over 12 amino acids. From germline, CDR1 is DFQATT and CDR2 SNEGSKA (reference sequence). The V and J ends lost 6 bases and 7 bases, in that order; junction bases with no gene match: 8. The CDR3 sequence: CSAPGTAVTQYF. The CDR3, as DNA: TGCAGTGCGCCCGGGACAGCCGTGACCCAGTACTTC.

This clonotype turned up a few times. The chain employs TRBV10-3 and TRBJ1-1; maybe TRBD1 (5 bases). V was trimmed by 4 bases and J by 10 bases, leaving 10 bases between them. The CDR3 is 11 amino acids. Germline V lookup: CDR1 ENHRY, CDR2 SYGVKD. This chain's CDR3 is CAISGDGGAFF. CDR3 DNA: TGTGCCATCAGTGGGGACGGAGGAGCTTTCTTT.

V usage is TRBV9 and J usage is TRBJ2-5; maybe TRBD2 (6 bases). Germline-derived CDR1 and CDR2 are SGDLS and YYNGEE. Between the trimmed V and J ends, which lost 0 bases and 6 bases, there was a span of 12 bases. The CDR3 covers 14 residues. The CDR3 coding sequence is TGTGCCAGCAGCGTAGATACTAGCTCCCAGACCCAGTACTTC. Translation: CASSVDTSSQTQYF.

The rearrangement uses TRBV5-1 and TRBJ2-2; 8 positions match TRBD1. The length of the CDR3 is 13 residues. V lost 3 bases to trimming and J lost 6 bases; unmatched junction nucleotides: 1. Germline CDR1 is SGHRS and CDR2 is YFSETQ. The CDR3 coding sequence is TGCGCCAGCAGCTCGGACAGGGCCGGGGAGCTGTTTTTT. It translates to CASSSDRAGELFF.